This T cell receptor (beta chain) was observed in a study of CXCR3-negative and CXCR3-positive naive CD8 T cells. 5' RACE that incorporated UMI labels was used to prepare the TRB cDNA libraries. Reprocessing the 5' RACE reads, TCRdb reports a single entry for every CDR3 protein and omits DNA. The ten top clones account for about 1%, within a sample of tens of thousands of distinct CDR3 sequences. Germline V gene lookup returns CDR1 SQVTM and CDR2 ANQGSEA. The length of the CDR3 is 14 residues. The source material was naive CXCR3- CD8+ T cells from blood. Subset here: CD45RO-CCR7+CD27+CD95- naive CD8+ T cells lacking CXCR3 (TNR3-). The TCR originated in a human donor in good health. Some clones in this sample may be carry-over from other donors' samples. The rearrangement links TRBV29-1 to TRBJ2-5; the TCRdb D gene call, TRBD2, has no DNA to confirm it. CDR3 residues: CSVVVAGGRETQYF.